The sequence of this T cell receptor beta chain was determined in a study of shared clonotypes between healthy human individuals. Study-wide points: Generally, naive subsets (rather than memory subsets) showed larger estimated richness.

Remarks on this clone: The antigen is not known.

Per germline, CDR1 MNHEY and CDR2 SMNVEV (reference sequence). Deletions cut 4 bases from V and 0 bases from J, with 7 bases between. CDR3 length: 13 residues. Under the authors' procedure: ImmunoSEQ sequences covered only the junction and lacked quality scores; filtering therefore differed. Generated by immunoSEQ multiplex PCR, the TCRdb table keeps only in-frame clones and is missing some. V, J and clone size are those of that table, while D and trimming were read from the DNA. The profile shows about 1,500,000 clones, roughly 96% of them singletons. This TCR came from a man aged 25 to 40 in good health. The chain joins TRBV27 to TRBJ2-7, with D unclear. The sequenced material came from naive CD4+ T cells sorted from blood. Subset here: CD45RA+ positively selected. Here the CDR3 reads CASSSFNSYEQYF. The CDR3 nucleotides read TGTGCCAGCAGTTCCTTCAACTCCTACGAGCAGTACTTC.